This TCR beta chain was identified during a study of blood T cell repertoires in COVID-19. The overall study: Italy, Spain and the United States were the sources of the convalescent and acute COVID-19 samples. The cDNA or gDNA used as material had been derived from T cells, B-cell-depleted T cells, or PBMCs.

Germline V gene data show CDR1 as SQVTM and CDR2 as ANQGSEA. J was trimmed by 7 bases and V by 6 bases; bases with no gene match: 9. The CDR3 runs to 14 residues. As originally analysed: Reference gene primer amplification yielded estimated nucleated cell counts. Sequencing used immunoSEQ multiplex PCR; TCRdb keeps in-frame clones, though not all of them. V and J calls and clone size are given by that table; D and trimming were obtained from the DNA. Of around 150,000 clones detected, 65% to 90% appear once; the ten largest clones hold less than 3.5%. The TCR comes from a man aged 70-80 years with acute or convalescent COVID-19. Input material: peripheral blood. The chain is built from TRBV29-1 and TRBJ2-2, with 9 bases that match TRBD1. DNA of the CDR3: TGCAGCGTCTCGGGACAGGGACTTAGCGGGGAGCTGTTTTTT. Its translation: CSVSGQGLSGELFF.